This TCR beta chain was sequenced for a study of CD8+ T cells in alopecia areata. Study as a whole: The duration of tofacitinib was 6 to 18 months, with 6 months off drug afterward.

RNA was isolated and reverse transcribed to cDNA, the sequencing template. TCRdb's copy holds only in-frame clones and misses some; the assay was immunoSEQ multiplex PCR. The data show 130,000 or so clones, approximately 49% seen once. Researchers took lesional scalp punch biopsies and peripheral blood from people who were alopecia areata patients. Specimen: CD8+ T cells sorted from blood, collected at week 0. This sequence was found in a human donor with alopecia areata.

The CDR3 DNA reads as TGTGCCAGCAGTTTGAGTCGGAACACTGAAGCTTTCTTT. As protein: CASSLSRNTEAFF. The J gene is TRBJ1-1, the V gene TRBV27; D unclear. V lost 3 bases, J lost 1 base, and 6 bases lay in between. The CDR3 length is 13 residues. Germline values: CDR1 MNHEY, CDR2 SMNVEV (reference sequence).